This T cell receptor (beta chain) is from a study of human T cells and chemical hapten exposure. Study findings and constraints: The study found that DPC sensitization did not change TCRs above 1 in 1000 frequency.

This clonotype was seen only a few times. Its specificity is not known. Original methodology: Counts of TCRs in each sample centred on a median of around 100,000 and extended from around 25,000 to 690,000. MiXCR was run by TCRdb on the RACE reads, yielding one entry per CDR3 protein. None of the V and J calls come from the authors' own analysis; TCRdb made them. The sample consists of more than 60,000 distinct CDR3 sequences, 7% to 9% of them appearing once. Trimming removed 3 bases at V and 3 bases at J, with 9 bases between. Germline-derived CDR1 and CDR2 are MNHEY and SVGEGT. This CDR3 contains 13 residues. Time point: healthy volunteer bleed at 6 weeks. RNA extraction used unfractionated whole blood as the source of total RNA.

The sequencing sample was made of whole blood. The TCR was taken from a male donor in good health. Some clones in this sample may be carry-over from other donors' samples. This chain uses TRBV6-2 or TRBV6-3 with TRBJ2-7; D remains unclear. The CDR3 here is CASSYGQHYEQYF. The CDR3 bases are TGTGCCAGCAGTTATGGGCAGCACTACGAGCAGTACTTC.